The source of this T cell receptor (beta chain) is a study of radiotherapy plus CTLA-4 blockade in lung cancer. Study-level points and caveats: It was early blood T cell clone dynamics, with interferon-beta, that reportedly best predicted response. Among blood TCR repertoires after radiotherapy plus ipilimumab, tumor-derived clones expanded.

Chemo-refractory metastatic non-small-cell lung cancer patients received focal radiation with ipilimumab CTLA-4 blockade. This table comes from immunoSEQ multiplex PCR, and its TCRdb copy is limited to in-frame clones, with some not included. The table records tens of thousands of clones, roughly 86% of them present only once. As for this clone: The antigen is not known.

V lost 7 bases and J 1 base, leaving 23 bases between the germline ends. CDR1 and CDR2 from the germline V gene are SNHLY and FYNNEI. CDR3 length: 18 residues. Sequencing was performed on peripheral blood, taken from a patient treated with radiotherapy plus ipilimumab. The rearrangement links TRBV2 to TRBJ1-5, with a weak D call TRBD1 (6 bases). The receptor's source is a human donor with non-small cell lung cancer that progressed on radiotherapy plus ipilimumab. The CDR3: CASTLQGGKGLSNQPQHF. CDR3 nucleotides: TGTGCCAGCACCCTCCAAGGGGGGAAAGGGTTAAGCAATCAGCCCCAGCATTTT. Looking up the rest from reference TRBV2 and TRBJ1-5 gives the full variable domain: EPEVTQTPSHQVTQMGQEVILRCVPISNHLYFYWYRQILGQKVEFLVSFYNNEISEKSEIFDDQFSVERPDGSNFTLKIRSTKLEDSAMYFCASTLQGGKGLSNQPQHFGDGTRLSIL.